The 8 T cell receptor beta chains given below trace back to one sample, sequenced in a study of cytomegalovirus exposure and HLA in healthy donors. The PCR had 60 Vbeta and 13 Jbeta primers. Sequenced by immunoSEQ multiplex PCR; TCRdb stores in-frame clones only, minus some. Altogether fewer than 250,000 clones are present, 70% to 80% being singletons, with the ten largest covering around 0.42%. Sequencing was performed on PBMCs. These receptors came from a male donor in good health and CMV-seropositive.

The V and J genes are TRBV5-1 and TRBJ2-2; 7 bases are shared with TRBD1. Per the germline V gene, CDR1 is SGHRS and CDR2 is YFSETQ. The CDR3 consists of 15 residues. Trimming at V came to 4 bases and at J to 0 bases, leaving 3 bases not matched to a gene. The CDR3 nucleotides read TGCGCCAGCAGCAAGGGGACAGCGAACACCGGGGAGCTGTTTTTT. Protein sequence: CASSKGTANTGELFF.

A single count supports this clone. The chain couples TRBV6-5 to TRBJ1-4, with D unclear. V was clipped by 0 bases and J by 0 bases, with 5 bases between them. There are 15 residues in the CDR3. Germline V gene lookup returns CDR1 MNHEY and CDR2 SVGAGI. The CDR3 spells CASSYSSSTNEKLFF. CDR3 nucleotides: TGTGCCAGCAGTTACTCGAGTTCAACTAATGAAAAACTGTTTTTT.

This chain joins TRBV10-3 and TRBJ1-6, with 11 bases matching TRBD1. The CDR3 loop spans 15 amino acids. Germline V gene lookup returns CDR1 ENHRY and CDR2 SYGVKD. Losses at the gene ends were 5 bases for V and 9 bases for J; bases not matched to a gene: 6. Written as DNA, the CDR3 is TGTGCCATCAGTAAAGATGGGACAGGGGGTTCACCCCTCCACTTT. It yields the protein CAISKDGTGGSPLHF.

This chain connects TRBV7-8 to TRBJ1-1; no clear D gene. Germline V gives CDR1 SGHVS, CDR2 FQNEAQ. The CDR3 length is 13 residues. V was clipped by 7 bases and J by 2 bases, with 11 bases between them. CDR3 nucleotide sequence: TGTGCCAGCACCCATAGCACCAACACTGAAGCTTTCTTT. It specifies CASTHSTNTEAFF.

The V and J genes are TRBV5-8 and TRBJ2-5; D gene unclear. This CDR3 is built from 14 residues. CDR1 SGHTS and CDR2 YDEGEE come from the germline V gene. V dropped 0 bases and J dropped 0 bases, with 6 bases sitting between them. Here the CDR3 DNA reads TGTGCCAGCAGCTTGGCCCACTACCAAGAGACCCAGTACTTC. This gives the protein CASSLAHYQETQYF.

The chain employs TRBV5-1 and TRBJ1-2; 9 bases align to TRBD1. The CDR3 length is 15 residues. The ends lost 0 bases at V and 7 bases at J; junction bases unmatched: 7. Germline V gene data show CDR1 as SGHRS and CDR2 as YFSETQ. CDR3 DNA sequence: TGCGCCAGCAGCTTGGCAAATCGGGACAGGGTTGGCTACACCTTC. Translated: CASSLANRDRVGYTF.

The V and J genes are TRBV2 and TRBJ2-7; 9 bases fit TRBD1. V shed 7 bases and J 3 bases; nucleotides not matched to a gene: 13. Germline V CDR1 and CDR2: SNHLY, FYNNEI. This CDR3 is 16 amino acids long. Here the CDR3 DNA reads TGTGCCAGCAAGGACTTGGGAAACAGGGGGCACTACGAGCAGTACTTC. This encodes CASKDLGNRGHYEQYF.

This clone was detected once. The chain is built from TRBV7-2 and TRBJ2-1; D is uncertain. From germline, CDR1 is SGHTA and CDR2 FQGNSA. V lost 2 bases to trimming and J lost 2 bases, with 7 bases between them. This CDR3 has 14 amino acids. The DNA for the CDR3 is TGTGCCAGCAGCTTATCCCTAGCCTACAATGAGCAGTTCTTC. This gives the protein CASSLSLAYNEQFF.